The 11 T cell receptor beta chains reported below all come from one sample, sequenced in a study of OX40 agonist ivuxolimab in advanced cancers. Repertoires were generated with immunoSEQ multiplex PCR, while TCRdb's copy carries only in-frame clones and drops some. Seen here are approximately 23,000 clones, 73% observed once, and the top ten hold 15% to 20%. This sample comprised CD4+ or CD8+ T cells sorted from blood, obtained in a trial of the OX40 agonist ivuxolimab. All receptors derive from an adult with an advanced solid tumor such as melanoma, head and neck, liver or kidney cancer.

This clone was detected only a few times. The chain employs TRBV29-1 and TRBJ1-2; no clear D. The CDR3 is made up of 12 amino acids. Trimming removed 7 bases at V and 3 bases at J, with 12 bases between. The germline V gene has CDR1 SQVTM and CDR2 ANQGSEA. The CDR3 DNA is TGCAGCGCCCCTCTCCGGGACTATGGCTACACCTTC. This encodes CSAPLRDYGYTF.

This chain links TRBV12-2 with TRBJ2-6. TRBV12-2 is a pseudogene segment. CDR3 size: 19 residues. As DNA, the CDR3 is TGTGCAAGTCGCCCCAGACGCTCCTGGATCTTCTCTGGGGCCAACGTCCTGACTTTC. This gives the protein CASRPRRSWIFSGANVLTF.

CDR3 coding DNA: TGCGCCAGCAGCGAAGGGGACGGTTATAATTCACCCCTCCACTTT. Its protein product is CASSEGDGYNSPLHF. The rearrangement joins TRBV4-1 to TRBJ1-6, with D tentatively TRBD1 (5 bases). The V gene lost 5 bases and the J gene lost 4 bases, with 12 bases spanning the gap. Per germline, CDR1 MGHRA and CDR2 YSYEKL. The CDR3 loop spans 15 amino acids.

The table lists this clone with a few counts. The same CDR3 is also encoded by other DNA sequences in this sample. The genes are TRBV7-2 and TRBJ1-2; D is perhaps TRBD1 (5 bases). The V gene lost 0 bases and the J gene lost 3 bases, with 5 bases spanning the gap. Germline lookup yields CDR1 SGHTA and CDR2 FQGNSA. The CDR3 is 13 residues long. The CDR3 sequence is CASSLAGDYGYTF. The CDR3 DNA sequence: TGTGCCAGCAGCTTAGCAGGGGACTATGGCTACACCTTC.

By sample share, this clone is large. The chain couples TRBV4-2 to TRBJ2-5; 9 nucleotides align to TRBD2. Looked up from germline, CDR1 is LGHNA and CDR2 is YNFKEQ. CDR3 length: 14 residues. V gave up 4 bases and J gave up 6 bases; unmatched junction bases: 6. In DNA, the CDR3 is TGTGCCAGCAGCCTCCTTTCTAGCGGGAAGACCCAGTACTTC. This translates into CASSLLSSGKTQYF.

The chain has TRBV2 and TRBJ2-7, with 10 positions matching TRBD2. Trimming took 7 bases from V and 2 from J; bases not matched to a gene: 11. CDR1 SNHLY and CDR2 FYNNEI come from the germline V gene. The CDR3 has 16 residues. The CDR3 region is CASTLTTSGRTYEQYF. In nucleotides, the CDR3 is TGTGCCAGCACCCTGACGACTAGCGGGCGAACCTACGAGCAGTACTTC. The complete variable domain, with remaining parts taken from reference TRBV2 and TRBJ2-7, reads EPEVTQTPSHQVTQMGQEVILRCVPISNHLYFYWYRQILGQKVEFLVSFYNNEISEKSEIFDDQFSVERPDGSNFTLKIRSTKLEDSAMYFCASTLTTSGRTYEQYFGPGTRLTVT.

The rearrangement uses TRBV25-1 and TRBJ1-2; possible D gene TRBD1, 6 bases. CDR1 is MGHDK and CDR2 is SYGVNS in the germline V gene. The CDR3 has 14 amino acids. V was shortened by 1 base and J by 0 bases, with 6 bases between the two germline ends. DNA for the CDR3: TGTGCCAGCAGTGAATGGACAGCTAACTATGGCTACACCTTC. Translation: CASSEWTANYGYTF.

V gene TRBV7-8 combines with J gene TRBJ2-2; no reliable D call. Germline V gives CDR1 SGHVS, CDR2 FQNEAQ. The CDR3 extends over 11 amino acids. The V end lost 6 bases, the J end lost 5 bases, and 4 bases lay between the germline ends. CDR3 loop: CASSSTGELFF. The CDR3 region has the DNA TGTGCCAGCAGTTCAACCGGGGAGCTGTTTTTT. The whole variable domain, filled in from reference TRBV7-8 and TRBJ2-2, reads GAGVSQSPRYKVAKRGQDVALRCDPISGHVSLFWYQQALGQGPEFLTYFQNEAQLDKSGLPSDRFFAERPEGSVSTLKIQRTQQEDSAVYLCASSSTGELFFGEGSRLTVL.

The chain links TRBV2 to TRBJ2-7; no firm D call. Looked up from germline, CDR1 is SNHLY and CDR2 is FYNNEI. With 1 base removed from V and 1 base from J, the gap between germline ends came to 8 bases. The CDR3 length is 14 residues. The CDR3 loop reads CASSEGPTSYEQYF. The CDR3 coding sequence is TGTGCCAGCAGTGAAGGCCCGACATCCTACGAGCAGTACTTC. The full variable domain, rest sourced from reference TRBV2 and TRBJ2-7, is EPEVTQTPSHQVTQMGQEVILRCVPISNHLYFYWYRQILGQKVEFLVSFYNNEISEKSEIFDDQFSVERPDGSNFTLKIRSTKLEDSAMYFCASSEGPTSYEQYFGPGTRLTVT.

This clone has a handful of counts. The V and J genes are TRBV28 and TRBJ1-6; TRBD1 might be the D (5 bases). The CDR3 consists of 13 residues. Germline V lookup: CDR1 MDHEN, CDR2 SYDVKM. Trimming removed 3 bases from V and 9 bases from J, with 9 bases in between. CDR3 region: CASSFRGTSPLHF. CDR3 bases: TGTGCCAGCAGTTTCCGGGGGACTTCACCCCTCCACTTT.

This clone occurred a few times. V and J are TRBV7-9 and TRBJ2-2; D is uncertain. The V end was cut by 0 bases, the J end by 3 bases, with 11 bases between. There are 16 residues in the CDR3. CDR1 SEHNR and CDR2 FQNEAQ come from the germline V gene (reference sequence). The CDR3 region is CASSLALGSHTGELFF. The CDR3 bases are TGTGCCAGCAGCTTAGCGTTGGGGTCCCACACCGGGGAGCTGTTTTTT.